A selection of T cell receptor beta chains follows, all from one sample in a study of long-term antiretroviral therapy in people with HIV. The table came from immunoSEQ multiplex PCR; TCRdb's copy has only in-frame clones and leaves some out. The sample holds some 35,000 clones; approximately 83% are singletons and the top ten take 6.5% to 9%. The sequencing here drew on unsorted PBMCs, taken 0.4 years before starting antiretroviral therapy. The receptors here all came from a man aged 18-30 years with HIV. CDR3s include the opening cysteine and the closing phenylalanine or tryptophan. The size entry is marked missing in some rows and otherwise reads once, few, many or a size class.

j_call	v_call	clone_size	cdr3_length	cdr3_aa
TRBJ1-1	TRBV29-1	-	13	CSVSRGLNTEAFF
TRBJ1-1	TRBV5-1	few	14	CASSLEGRGTEAFF
TRBJ2-1	TRBV30	-	12	CAWSHGNNEQFF
TRBJ2-7	TRBV7-2	-	13	CATAFGAPYEQYF
TRBJ1-2	TRBV7-9	-	15	CASSLPTGGLYGYTF
TRBJ2-2	TRBV11-2	-	16	CASSSLAGAFPGELFF
TRBJ2-3	TRBV5-8	-	17	CASSLGWGSQGTDTQYF
TRBJ1-2	TRBV9	-	15	CASSEGGGGWYGYTF
TRBJ2-7	TRBV27	-	14	CASSFGGGAYEQYF
TRBJ2-4	TRBV4-1	once	14	CASSQGSGRNIQYF